The clone carrying this TCR beta chain appeared many times. The record originates from a study of spatial heterogeneity in lung cancer. One entry per CDR3 protein results from TCRdb running MiXCR on the 5' RACE reads. The sample lists nearly 50,000 distinct CDR3 sequences, approximately 7.6% occurring once. Time point indicated: sample taken at primary tumor resection. Unsorted whole RNA samples from tumor, nontumor lung or frozen PBMC were sequenced. This receptor was taken from a female donor with early-stage non-small cell lung cancer. Sample: PBMCs, taken at surgery.

The CDR3 sequence: CASSATSFPYEQYF. The CDR3 region has the DNA TGTGCCAGCAGCGCCACTAGTTTCCCCTACGAGCAGTACTTC. This rearrangement joins TRBV9 to TRBJ2-7, with D perhaps matching TRBD2 (5 bases). The V and J ends lost 3 bases and 2 bases respectively, with 12 bases between them. The CDR3 consists of 14 residues. Germline CDR1 reads SGDLS; CDR2 reads YYNGEE.